This T cell receptor (beta chain) was obtained from a study of identical twins. This clonotype was observed many times. One entry per CDR3 protein, called by TCRdb with MiXCR from the 5' RACE reads. The profile shows approximately 140,000 distinct CDR3 sequences, roughly 3.5% of them singletons. J was trimmed by 5 bases and V by 2 bases; bases with no gene match: 14. CDR1 is MNHEY, CDR2 SVGEGT, per germline. CDR3 length: 18 amino acids. The TCR was taken from a man younger than 35 in good health. The chain carries TRBV6-2 or TRBV6-3 and TRBJ2-2, with 7 positions matching TRBD2. Sequencing input: memory T cells sorted from blood. The CDR3 sequence: CASSYPLMGGVRTGELFF. The CDR3 region has the DNA TGTGCCAGCAGTTACCCCCTGATGGGAGGGGTACGGACCGGGGAGCTGTTTTTT.